The clone carrying this T cell receptor beta chain came up a few times. The target antigen is unknown. The sample originates from a study of T-cell reconstitution after alpha-beta-depleted transplantation in children. Regarding the study as a whole: Recipient T cells and thymic progenitors that survived gave rise to the high TCRbeta diversity observed at day 60 in some patients. A year post-transplant, T-cell counts and diversity derived mostly from newly produced T cells. About two months after transplant, alpha-beta T cells reportedly came from several hundred expanded graft clones.

The TCRbeta library was prepared with unique molecular identifiers. TCRdb analysed the PCR reads with MiXCR anew, one entry per CDR3 protein. The sample yields 700,000 to 850,000 distinct CDR3 sequences, about 16% seen once. Between the trimmed V and J ends, which lost 1 base and 0 bases, there was a span of 14 bases. This CDR3 has 17 residues. Germline-derived CDR1 and CDR2 are SGHVS and FQNEAQ. The specimen comprised PBMCs, mostly from graft donor cells, sampled 360 days after TCRalphabeta/CD19-depleted stem cell transplant. The receptor was derived from a male patient aged 10 to 17 who had a stem cell transplant for acute lymphoblastic leukemia, so the T cells may come from the graft donor. V usage is TRBV7-8 and J usage is TRBJ2-3; D is perhaps TRBD2 (6 bases). The CDR3 sequence: CASSLVLADFSTDTQYF. The CDR3 DNA is TGTGCCAGCAGCTTAGTACTAGCTGATTTTAGCACAGATACGCAGTATTTT.